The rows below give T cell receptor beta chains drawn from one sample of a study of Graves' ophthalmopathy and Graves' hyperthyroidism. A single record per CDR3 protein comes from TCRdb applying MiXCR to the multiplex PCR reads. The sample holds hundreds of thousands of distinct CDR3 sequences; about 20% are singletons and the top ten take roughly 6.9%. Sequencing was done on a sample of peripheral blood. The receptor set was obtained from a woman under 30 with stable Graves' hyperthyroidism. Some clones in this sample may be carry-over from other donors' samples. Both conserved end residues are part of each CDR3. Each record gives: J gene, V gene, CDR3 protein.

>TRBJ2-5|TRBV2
CASSYRAETQYF
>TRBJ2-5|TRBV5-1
CASSQPDRGRRETQYF
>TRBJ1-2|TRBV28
CASSSLKRNNYGYTF
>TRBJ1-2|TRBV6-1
CASSLDGVTRGYTF
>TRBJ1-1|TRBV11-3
CASQGSSNTEAFF
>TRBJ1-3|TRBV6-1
CASSAEGNTIYF
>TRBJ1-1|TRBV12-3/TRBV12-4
CASRILRVTEAFF
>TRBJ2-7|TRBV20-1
CSARGGALYEQYF
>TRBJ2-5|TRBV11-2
CASSLVLAGVETQYF
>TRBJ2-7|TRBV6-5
CASGGALGGYEQYF
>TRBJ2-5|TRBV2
CASSETAQETQYF
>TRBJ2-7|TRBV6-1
CASSPIRGPGYEQYF
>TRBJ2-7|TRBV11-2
CASSSGTGRNYEQYF
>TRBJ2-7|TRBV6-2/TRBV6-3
CASSTFWDPRNYEQYF
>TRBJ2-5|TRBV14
CASSQDPKTQYF
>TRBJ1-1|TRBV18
CASSPPTGGNTEAFF
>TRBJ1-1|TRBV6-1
CASSQRTHIFEAFF
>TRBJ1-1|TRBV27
CASSLEPGWTEAFF
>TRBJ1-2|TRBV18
CASSPTGTGGFYGYTF
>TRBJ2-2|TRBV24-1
CATSVEDTGELLF
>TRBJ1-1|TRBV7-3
CASSLSGTGGTEAFF
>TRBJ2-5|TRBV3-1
CASSPTSQETQYF
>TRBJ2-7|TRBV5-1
CASSASGATYEQYF
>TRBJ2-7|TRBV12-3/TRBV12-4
CASSPSGGTFYEQYF